These 23 T cell receptor beta chains share one sample of origin, sequenced in a study of T-cell memory formation after mild COVID-19. TCRdb recomputed calls from the 5' RACE reads with MiXCR, one row per CDR3 protein. The table lists approximately 340,000 distinct CDR3 sequences, about 16% of them singletons, with more than 20% in the top ten. The material sequenced was PBMCs or a T cell subset sorted from them (not recorded which). Receptors were obtained from a man aged 18 to 29 who had mild COVID-19 (a few samples of this study predate the infection). Cell type and time point are not known.

The chain combines TRBV7-9 with TRBJ2-3; D is uncertain. V lost 2 bases to trimming and J lost 4 bases, with 4 bases between them. The CDR3 is 12 amino acids. Germline CDR1 is SEHNR and CDR2 is FQNEAQ (reference sequence). For the CDR3, the DNA is TGTGCCAGCAGCTTACAGTCAGATACGCAGTATTTT. This sequence encodes CASSLQSDTQYF. The whole variable domain, remainder taken from reference TRBV7-9 and TRBJ2-3, is DTGVSQNPRHKITKRGQNVTFRCDPISEHNRLYWYRQTLGQGPEFLTYFQNEAQLEKSRLLSDRFSAERPKGSFSTLEIQRTEQGDSAMYLCASSLQSDTQYFGPGTRLTVL.

This clonotype was counted between two and nine times. The chain links TRBV12-3 or TRBV12-4 to TRBJ1-1; 7 nucleotides line up with TRBD1. The CDR3 runs to 14 residues. Unmatched junction bases numbered 4, after V lost 6 bases and J lost 0 bases. Here the CDR3 reads CASSGTALNTEAFF. The CDR3 DNA reads TGTGCCAGCAGCGGGACAGCCTTGAACACTGAAGCTTTCTTT.

This rearrangement joins TRBV7-9 to TRBJ2-3, with TRBD2 matching 8 bases. Germline V gene sequence: CDR1 SEHNR, CDR2 FQNEAQ (reference sequence). Trimming cost V 6 bases and J 2 bases; bases outside gene matches: 10. The CDR3 runs 16 residues. The DNA of the CDR3 is TGTGCCAGCAGTCTTCCGGGACTAGGGTTCACAGATACGCAGTATTTT. This translates into CASSLPGLGFTDTQYF. Looking up the rest from reference TRBV7-9 and TRBJ2-3 gives the full variable domain: DTGVSQNPRHKITKRGQNVTFRCDPISEHNRLYWYRQTLGQGPEFLTYFQNEAQLEKSRLLSDRFSAERPKGSFSTLEIQRTEQGDSAMYLCASSLPGLGFTDTQYFGPGTRLTVL.

This clonotype came up many times. The chain combines TRBV28 with TRBJ1-1; 7 nucleotides align to TRBD1. Germline CDR1 reads MDHEN; CDR2 reads SYDVKM. This CDR3 is 14 amino acids long. With 2 bases clipped from V and 5 bases from J, the junction kept 5 bases outside the gene matches. CDR3 region: CASSLRQGWTEAFF. The CDR3 bases are TGTGCCAGCAGTTTACGACAGGGTTGGACTGAAGCTTTCTTT. The variable domain in full, with the rest retrieved from reference TRBV28 and TRBJ1-1, is DVKVTQSSRYLVKRTGEKVFLECVQDMDHENMFWYRQDPGLGLRLIYFSYDVKMKEKGDIPEGYSVSREKKERFSLILESASTNQTSMYLCASSLRQGWTEAFFGQGTRLTVV.

The chain joins TRBV7-3 to TRBJ2-1; 8 bases are shared with TRBD2. The CDR3 runs 15 residues. V was clipped by 2 bases and J by 6 bases; unmatched bases: 6. Germline assignment: CDR1 SGHTA and CDR2 FQGTGA. CDR3: CASSLGRGGRNEQFF. The CDR3, as DNA: TGTGCCAGCAGCTTAGGACGGGGGGGTCGCAATGAGCAGTTCTTC.

In this sample, this clonotype turned up a few times. This chain's CDR3 is CASSLGASGGHNEQFF. Written as DNA, the CDR3 is TGTGCCAGCAGCTTAGGGGCTAGCGGGGGCCATAATGAGCAGTTCTTC. The chain employs TRBV7-6 and TRBJ2-1, with 10 bases that match TRBD2. From germline, CDR1 is SGHVS and CDR2 FNYEAQ. The CDR3 has 16 residues. The V gene end was trimmed by 1 base and the J gene end by 7 bases; junction bases not matched to a gene: 7. Together with reference TRBV7-6 and TRBJ2-1, the CDR3 gives the full variable domain: GAGVSQSPRYKVTKRGQDVALRCDPISGHVSLYWYRQALGQGPEFLTYFNYEAQQDKSGLPNDRFSAERPEGSISTLTIQRTEQRDSAMYRCASSLGASGGHNEQFFGPGTRLTVL.

This clonotype was recorded a few times. The chain joins TRBV12-3 or TRBV12-4 to TRBJ1-3; perhaps TRBD1 as D (6 bases). The germline V and J ends were trimmed by 5 bases and 0 bases, with 8 bases remaining between them. This CDR3 is 14 amino acids long. The CDR3 region has the DNA TGTGCCAGCAGTGGACAGAACTCTGGAAACACCATATATTTT. It yields the protein CASSGQNSGNTIYF.

The genes are TRBV28 and TRBJ2-3, with D unresolved. CDR1 MDHEN and CDR2 SYDVKM come from the germline V gene. CDR3 length equals 13 residues. Trimming removed 7 bases from V and 5 bases from J, with 13 bases in between. CDR3 region: CASTSDRQDTQYF. The DNA of the CDR3 is TGTGCCAGCACCTCAGACCGTCAAGATACGCAGTATTTT.

The V and J genes are TRBV19 and TRBJ2-5; possible D gene TRBD2, 7 bases. In germline, CDR1 is LNHDA, CDR2 SQIVND (reference sequence). Trimming shortened V by 5 bases and J by 0 bases, and 22 bases separated the two germline ends. This CDR3 has 18 residues. As DNA, the CDR3 is TGTGCCAGTAGTCACTCTGGAAGGCGGGGGCCCAACCAAGAGACCCAGTACTTC. Amino acids: CASSHSGRRGPNQETQYF.

This clonotype occurred many times. The V and J genes are TRBV12-3 or TRBV12-4 and TRBJ2-5; 12 bases map to TRBD2. There are 16 residues in the CDR3. The V segment lost 2 bases and the J segment 5 bases; nucleotides outside the gene matches: 6. The CDR3 sequence is CASSLSSGGAGETQYF. The CDR3 coding sequence is TGTGCCAGCAGTTTATCTAGCGGGGGGGCGGGTGAGACCCAGTACTTC.

This clonotype was recorded at least ten times. The V and J genes are TRBV12-3 or TRBV12-4 and TRBJ1-5; the D gene is possibly TRBD1 (5 bases). The CDR3 runs to 13 residues. Trimming shortened V by 2 bases and J by 7 bases, and 9 bases separated the two germline ends. CDR3 coding DNA: TGTGCCAGCAGTTTATCTGGGGGGCAGCCCCAGCATTTT. It codes for CASSLSGGQPQHF.

V is TRBV29-1 and J is TRBJ2-1; 7 bases match TRBD1. The CDR3 is made up of 13 amino acids. Per germline, CDR1 SQVTM and CDR2 ANQGSEA. With V trimmed by 5 bases and J by 3 bases, 4 bases remained unmatched. The CDR3 reads CSVKGQHYNEQFF. Here the CDR3 DNA reads TGCAGCGTTAAGGGACAGCACTACAATGAGCAGTTCTTC.

This sequence joins TRBV7-2 and TRBJ1-2, with 8 bases matching TRBD1. Germline V lookup: CDR1 SGHTA, CDR2 FQGNSA. CDR3 length equals 13 residues. The ends lost 5 bases at V and 6 bases at J; junction bases unmatched: 5. The chain's CDR3 is CASSRTTGDGYTF. In nucleotides, the CDR3 is TGTGCCAGCAGCCGTACGACAGGGGATGGCTACACCTTC.

In this sample, this clonotype turned up a few times. This chain joins TRBV5-1 and TRBJ2-2; 10 positions agree with TRBD2. The length of the CDR3 is 15 residues. V shed 4 bases and J 5 bases; nucleotides not matched to a gene: 5. CDR1 and CDR2 from the germline V gene are SGHRS and YFSETQ. Written as DNA, the CDR3 is TGCGCCAGCAGCCCCACTAGCGGGGCAACCGGGGAGCTGTTTTTT. Protein product: CASSPTSGATGELFF.

This sequence joins TRBV7-3 and TRBJ2-1, with D possibly matching TRBD2 (5 bases). The V gene's germline CDR1 is SGHTA and CDR2 FQGTGA. This CDR3 is built from 14 residues. V dropped 5 bases and J dropped 8 bases, with 16 bases sitting between them. CDR3 coding DNA: TGTGCCAGCAGCCCCTCTTCAGCCGGGGATGAGCAGTTCTTC. Amino acid sequence: CASSPSSAGDEQFF.

This clonotype turned up a few times. The chain combines TRBV12-3 or TRBV12-4 with TRBJ2-2; 7 bases agree with TRBD2. Trimming removed 5 bases from V and 1 base from J; junction bases left unmatched: 4. CDR3 length: 15 amino acids. As DNA, the CDR3 is TGTGCCAGCAGTAGGGACTATATGAACACCGGGGAGCTGTTTTTT. Residues: CASSRDYMNTGELFF.

This clonotype was detected only a few times. V and J are TRBV7-2 and TRBJ2-1; TRBD2 matches at 7 bases. CDR1 is SGHTA, CDR2 FQGNSA, per germline. V dropped 4 bases and J dropped 2; count of bases not matched to a gene: 5. The CDR3 loop spans 15 amino acids. The CDR3 nucleotides read TGTGCCAGCAGCTCCTCGGCGGGGGCCTACAATGAGCAGTTCTTC. Translated: CASSSSAGAYNEQFF.

The rearrangement joins TRBV28 to TRBJ2-7; the match to TRBD2 covers 7 bases. V lost 7 bases, J lost 2 bases, and 8 bases stayed unmatched. The length of the CDR3 is 14 residues. The germline V gene encodes CDR1 MDHEN and CDR2 SYDVKM. CDR3 nucleotides: TGTGCCAGCAACGGGGGGTACTCCCCCTACGAGCAGTACGTC. Its translation is CASNGGYSPYEQYV.

This clonotype showed up just a few times. J is TRBJ1-1 and V is TRBV7-2; 10 positions agree with TRBD1. The length of the CDR3 is 15 residues. The J segment lost 3 bases and the V segment lost 3 bases, leaving 4 bases of the junction unmatched. Germline V gene lookup returns CDR1 SGHTA and CDR2 FQGNSA. The CDR3 coding sequence is TGTGCCAGCAGCTTCGCCGGGACAGGGGACACTGAAGCTTTCTTT. Translating it yields CASSFAGTGDTEAFF.

The V and J genes are TRBV20-1 and TRBJ2-5; tentatively, D is TRBD1 or TRBD2 (5 bases each). Germline CDR1 reads DFQATT; CDR2 reads SNEGSKA (reference sequence). V was cut by 3 bases and J by 0 bases, with 14 bases left in between. The CDR3 extends over 15 amino acids. The CDR3, as DNA: TGCAGTGCTAGTCCGGACACGGGGTACCAAGAGACCCAGTACTTC. Translated: CSASPDTGYQETQYF.

This clonotype was counted only a few times. The J gene is TRBJ2-1, the V gene TRBV6-2 or TRBV6-3, with 7 bases aligning to TRBD1. The CDR3 is 16 amino acids. Germline V lookup: CDR1 MNHEY, CDR2 SVGEGT. V lost 7 bases, J lost 3 bases, and 12 bases stayed unmatched. The CDR3 bases are TGTGCCAGCAAAGAACTCCAGGGGGATATCTACAATGAGCAGTTCTTC. This encodes CASKELQGDIYNEQFF.

This clonotype was found a few times. The DNA for the CDR3 is TGTGCCAGCTCGAAGGGGGCCCCCAATGAGCAGTTCTTC. Residues: CASSKGAPNEQFF. The genes are TRBV7-9 and TRBJ2-1, with TRBD1 identical over 7 bases. This CDR3 comprises 13 residues. Germline loops: CDR1 SEHNR, CDR2 FQNEAQ (reference sequence). Trimming removed 8 bases from V and 6 bases from J; junction bases left unmatched: 7.

The chain is built from TRBV4-1 and TRBJ2-5; D gene uncertain. The CDR3 consists of 15 residues. Germline-derived CDR1 and CDR2 are MGHRA and YSYEKL. Trimming left V 0 bases short and J 1 base short, with 9 bases between. CDR3 in DNA: TGCGCCAGCAGCCAAGACGGCGACATCCAAGAGACCCAGTACTTC. Translation gives CASSQDGDIQETQYF.